Listed below are T cell receptor beta chains from one sample, sequenced in a study of blood T cell repertoires in COVID-19. The table came from immunoSEQ multiplex PCR; TCRdb's copy has only in-frame clones and leaves some out. The sample records about 120,000 clones, 86% being singletons. Sequences were obtained from peripheral blood. The receptors stem from a middle-aged man with acute or convalescent COVID-19. Each CDR3 is given with its conserved first and last residue. Size is stated for part of the rows, as once, few or many counts, or as a class when the clone is expanded.

clone size: .; V gene: TRBV9; CDR3 protein: CASSGEAGGLEQYF
clone size: .; V gene: TRBV6-5; CDR3 protein: CASSTRDRNEKLFF
clone size: few; V gene: TRBV10-3; CDR3 protein: CAISGTVPVSGELFF
clone size: few; V gene: TRBV2; CDR3 protein: CASSVRSLAYYEQYF
clone size: .; V gene: TRBV3-1/TRBV3-2; CDR3 protein: CASSQENRGIEKLFF
clone size: .; V gene: TRBV6-2/TRBV6-3; CDR3 protein: CASSYQGQADNYGYTF
clone size: once; V gene: TRBV19; CDR3 protein: CASSSQGGNTIYF
clone size: .; V gene: TRBV5-5; CDR3 protein: CASTRTGGNYGYTF
clone size: .; V gene: TRBV5-1; CDR3 protein: CASSLRGGRSPLGEQFF
clone size: .; V gene: TRBV7-9; CDR3 protein: CASSLRAQANYGYTF
clone size: .; V gene: TRBV19; CDR3 protein: CASSPGQGLTYGYTF
clone size: few; V gene: TRBV4-1; CDR3 protein: CASSEPDRGLWTEAFF
clone size: .; V gene: TRBV18; CDR3 protein: CASSPGQGDYNEQFF
clone size: .; V gene: TRBV3-1/TRBV3-2; CDR3 protein: CASSQEWGRQYYGYTF
clone size: .; V gene: TRBV12-3/TRBV12-4; CDR3 protein: CASSRQGREQYF
clone size: .; V gene: TRBV9; CDR3 protein: CASSVGWDGRETQYF
clone size: .; V gene: TRBV29-1; CDR3 protein: CSTSGSYNEQFF
clone size: .; V gene: TRBV14; CDR3 protein: CASSHPHFLAGQNYGYTF
clone size: .; V gene: TRBV30; CDR3 protein: CAGTGRKDNYGYTF
clone size: .; V gene: TRBV5-4; CDR3 protein: CASASRGNSSAKNIQYF
clone size: .; V gene: TRBV4-2; CDR3 protein: CASSQERDSTVYGYTF
clone size: .; V gene: TRBV30; CDR3 protein: CAWSVNRGGKQYF
clone size: once; V gene: TRBV7-2; CDR3 protein: CASSPTGQGYNGYTF
clone size: .; V gene: TRBV2; CDR3 protein: CASRDRGSSYNSPLHF
clone size: .; V gene: TRBV5-4; CDR3 protein: CASSLRQGRDEQYF
clone size: few; V gene: TRBV2; CDR3 protein: CASSGFRTGANYGYTF
clone size: few; V gene: TRBV2; CDR3 protein: CASRDRGRTEAFF
clone size: .; V gene: TRBV4-3; CDR3 protein: CASSQDHEGVREKLFF
clone size: .; V gene: TRBV5-1; CDR3 protein: CASSSLAANTEAFF
clone size: .; V gene: TRBV3-1/TRBV3-2; CDR3 protein: CASSQEVGSQPQHF
clone size: .; V gene: TRBV19; CDR3 protein: CASSRTFLANQPQHF
clone size: once; V gene: TRBV4-1; CDR3 protein: CASSQGHSSYEQYF
clone size: .; V gene: TRBV11-3; CDR3 protein: CASSPTRSSYNEQFF
clone size: .; V gene: TRBV11-2; CDR3 protein: CASSPRGAMAGNTIYF
clone size: .; V gene: TRBV5-5; CDR3 protein: CASSGTATNEKLFF
clone size: .; V gene: TRBV4-3; CDR3 protein: CASSPGLRPDPFNYGYTF
clone size: .; V gene: TRBV19; CDR3 protein: CASSGDSQNTEAFF
clone size: .; V gene: TRBV5-5; CDR3 protein: CASRPGSYNEQYF
clone size: .; V gene: TRBV2; CDR3 protein: CASSEAGLAGGYNEQFF
clone size: .; V gene: TRBV6-5; CDR3 protein: CASSQGARTDTQYF
clone size: .; V gene: TRBV19; CDR3 protein: CASSIDSSSGTDTQYF
clone size: .; V gene: TRBV9; CDR3 protein: CASSVGGRALGTEAFF